This is a list of T cell receptor beta chains from one sample in a study of T cells in Graves' hyperthyroidism and ophthalmopathy. TCRdb redid the calling of the multiplex PCR reads with MiXCR, one entry per CDR3 protein. The sample holds 600,000 or so distinct CDR3 sequences, about 14% seen once. The sample comprised blood. These TCRs come from a woman aged 50 to 60 with Graves' ophthalmopathy. Both conserved end residues are part of each CDR3. Each record gives: clone size, V gene, J gene, D gene, CDR3 DNA, CDR3 protein. D genes are given only for firm matches. Size is stated for part of the rows, as once, few or many counts, or as a class when the clone is expanded.

-	TRBV5-6	TRBJ1-5	-	TGTGCCAGCAGCTCTCTAGGACAGTATAGCAATCAGCCCCAGCATTTT	CASSSLGQYSNQPQHF
many	TRBV28	TRBJ1-1	TRBD1	TGTGCCAGCAGTTCAGGGGGCGCAAGGAACACTGAAGCTTTCTTT	CASSSGGARNTEAFF
once	TRBV12-3/TRBV12-4	TRBJ2-3	-	TGTGCCAGCAGTTTAAACCCAGGTGGCACAGATACGCAGTATTTT	CASSLNPGGTDTQYF
-	TRBV7-9	TRBJ1-1	-	TGTGCCAGCAGCTTCTTTCGCCAGGGTTGGGACATGAACACTGAAGCTTTCTTT	CASSFFRQGWDMNTEAFF
-	TRBV4-1	TRBJ1-4	-	TGCGCCAGCAGCCAAGATCGATGGGAGCCTAATGAAAAACTGTTTTTT	CASSQDRWEPNEKLFF
many	TRBV20-1	TRBJ2-3	TRBD2	TGCAGTGCTATAGCGGGAGGGGGGACAGATACGCAGTATTTT	CSAIAGGGTDTQYF
many	TRBV5-1	TRBJ1-3	-	TGCGCCAGCAGCTTGGGAGCTGACGGAAACACCATATATTTT	CASSLGADGNTIYF
many	TRBV12-3/TRBV12-4	TRBJ2-5	TRBD2	TGTGCCAGCAGTTTAAGGACTAGCGGGTTTGGGACCCAGTACTTC	CASSLRTSGFGTQYF
few	TRBV28	TRBJ2-7	-	TGTGCCAGCATGGACGGTCGCACCTACGAGCAGTACTTC	CASMDGRTYEQYF
few	TRBV20-1	TRBJ1-4	-	TGCAGTGCTAGTCGGGCGGGTGATAATGAAAAACTGTTTTTT	CSASRAGDNEKLFF
-	TRBV6-1	TRBJ1-6	-	TGTGCCAGCAGTGAAGCGTGGGGAGGGGTCCACCACTTT	CASSEAWGGVHHF
many	TRBV7-2	TRBJ2-7	TRBD1	TGTGCCAGCAGCCCGACAGGGTGGAACGAGCAGTACTTC	CASSPTGWNEQYF
many	TRBV20-1	TRBJ1-4	-	TGCAGTGCTTCCTCTCGGGGGGGCGTAAGGGATGAAAAACTGTTTTTT	CSASSRGGVRDEKLFF
-	TRBV7-3	TRBJ1-6	TRBD1	TGTGCCAGCAGCGACTCCGGGACAGTGGGTTCACCCCTCCACTTT	CASSDSGTVGSPLHF
many	TRBV7-9	TRBJ1-2	-	TGTGCCAGCAGCTTAGGAGGGGCCGGCTACACCTTC	CASSLGGAGYTF
many	TRBV28	TRBJ2-2	TRBD1	TGTGCCAGCAGTTTAACCCAGACAGGGGGCTACACCGGGGAGCTGTTTTTT	CASSLTQTGGYTGELFF
few	TRBV7-3	TRBJ2-2	TRBD2	TGTGCCAGCAGCTCCCCTACAGCGGGAGTGGTGGCCGGGGAGCTGTTTTTT	CASSSPTAGVVAGELFF
few	TRBV15	TRBJ2-3	TRBD2	TGTGCCACCAGCAGGGCCGTTGCGGGGGGCACAGATACGCAGTATTTT	CATSRAVAGGTDTQYF
many	TRBV2	TRBJ2-2	TRBD1	TGTGCCAGCAGGGGGACAGGGGAGGCCGGGGAGCTGTTTTTT	CASRGTGEAGELFF
-	TRBV7-2	TRBJ2-1	TRBD2	TGTGCCAGCAGCTGGGGGACTAGCGGACTCAATGAGCAGTTCTTC	CASSWGTSGLNEQFF
few	TRBV4-2	TRBJ2-1	TRBD1	TGTGCCAGCAGCCAAGATAAATTCCGGACAGGGGACAATGAGCAGTTCTTC	CASSQDKFRTGDNEQFF
many	TRBV6-1	TRBJ1-1	-	TGTGCCAGCAGTGAAGGGGGGTTCACTGAAGCTTTCTTT	CASSEGGFTEAFF
many	TRBV7-2	TRBJ1-2	-	TGTGCCAGCAGCTTCAGGGTTCACTATGGCTACACCTTC	CASSFRVHYGYTF
few	TRBV10-3	TRBJ2-3	TRBD2	TGTGCCATAAGTGGGACTAGCGAACTCAGCACAGATACGCAGTATTTT	CAISGTSELSTDTQYF
many	TRBV7-9	TRBJ2-7	TRBD1	TGTGCCAGCAGCCGGGACAGCAGTTCCTACGAGCAGTACTTC	CASSRDSSSYEQYF
few	TRBV29-1	TRBJ2-7	TRBD2	TGCAGCGTCAGGACTAGCGGCTACACCTACGAGCAGTACTTC	CSVRTSGYTYEQYF
few	TRBV19	TRBJ2-7	-	TGTGCCAGTAGTCCTCAACATGGGGGGTCTACCTACGAGCAGTACTTC	CASSPQHGGSTYEQYF
-	TRBV25-1	TRBJ2-3	-	TGTGCCAGCAGTGAATATCCCCAGGATACGCAGTATTTT	CASSEYPQDTQYF
many	TRBV12-3/TRBV12-4	TRBJ2-5	-	TGTGCCAGCACTCCGGGCCTTACAAGGGGAGAGACCCAGTACTTC	CASTPGLTRGETQYF
many	TRBV5-1	TRBJ1-1	-	TGCGCCAGCAGCTTTGGGTTCGTGGGGGCCGCTGAAGCTTTCTTT	CASSFGFVGAAEAFF
-	TRBV20-1	TRBJ1-6	-	TGCAGTGCAAGGGACATAGGATCACCCCTCCACTTT	CSARDIGSPLHF
many	TRBV11-3	TRBJ2-3	-	TGTGCCAGCAGCTCCGACCGGGACTTTCCGCAGTATTTT	CASSSDRDFPQYF
few	TRBV5-6	TRBJ2-5	-	TGTGCCAGCAGCTCCGTCTTGGCAGGAGAGACCCAGTACTTC	CASSSVLAGETQYF
many	TRBV5-8	TRBJ2-3	TRBD1	TGTGCCAGCAGCCATGGCCGACAGGGGGGATTAGCAGATACGCAGTATTTT	CASSHGRQGGLADTQYF
-	TRBV6-1	TRBJ1-3	-	TGTGCCAGCAGCCGTGACGGGGGCTCTGGAAACACCATATATTTT	CASSRDGGSGNTIYF
few	TRBV19	TRBJ2-1	TRBD2	TGTGCCAGTAAATCGCTCCCGGGACTAGCGGGAGACAATGAGCAGTTCTTC	CASKSLPGLAGDNEQFF
many	TRBV7-9	TRBJ2-7	-	TGTGCCAGCAGCTCCGACCCCTCATCCTACGAGCAGTACTTC	CASSSDPSSYEQYF
many	TRBV6-1	TRBJ1-2	-	TGTGCCAGCAGTCCTAAGGGTGACCTCCCGAATGGCTACACCTTC	CASSPKGDLPNGYTF
-	TRBV28	TRBJ2-4	-	TGTGCCAGCAGTTTAGCCCGGACAGTGGACATTCAGTACTTC	CASSLARTVDIQYF
many	TRBV5-1	TRBJ2-1	-	TGCGCCAGCAGCTTGGAAGGCTTAAAATCATACAATGAGCAGTTCTTC	CASSLEGLKSYNEQFF